Described below is a single T cell receptor beta chain sequence and its context. Its matching antigen is unknown. A much larger clone differs from this one at a single base, so this may be a read error. The time point was: persistent/refractory GD, antithyroid drugs over 5 years with positive TRAb. PBMC-derived RNA was used for the TCR library. CDR3 regions were amplified by Arm-PCR using iRepertoire HTBI primers to build TCR beta libraries. One entry per CDR3 protein results from TCRdb running MiXCR on the multiplex PCR reads. The repertoire holds roughly 400,000 distinct CDR3 sequences, 21% seen once, with around an eighth in the top ten. The sample originates from a study of regulatory T cells in long-lasting Graves disease. Background on the study: Persistence in Graves' disease required over 5 years of antithyroid drugs plus positive TSH receptor antibodies.

Study-level findings and limits: The TCR repertoire of persistent Graves' patients was less diverse than that of newly diagnosed ones.

The CDR3 sequence is 16 residues long. Germline-derived CDR1 and CDR2 are MDHEN and SYDVKM. The sample here was peripheral blood mononuclear cells (PBMCs), taken when the disease was refractory, from a patient treated with antithyroid drugs. This TCR derives from a female donor with Graves disease. The V call is TRBV28, the J call TRBJ1-4; tentatively, D is TRBD1 (5 bases). In DNA, the CDR3 is TGTGCCAGCAGTTTAAATTTCCCAGGGTGGCAAGAAAAACTGGTTTTT. Its translation is CASSLNFPGWQEKLVF.